This paragraph reports one TCR beta chain. Its antigen is currently unknown. Trimming shortened V by 2 bases and J by 3 bases, and 6 bases separated the two germline ends. Germline-derived CDR1 and CDR2 are MDHEN and SYDVKM. The CDR3 length is 13 residues. These data originate in a study of immune cell composition in non-small cell lung cancer. Study-level background: Lung adenocarcinoma or squamous carcinoma made up most tumours.

Assay: immunoSEQ multiplex PCR; the TCRdb copy retains only in-frame clones and omits some. The data hold 5,500 to 6,000 clones, with about three quarters observed a single time. Study observations and caveats: Lung squamous cell carcinoma tumours had significantly higher top 10 clone scores and productive clonality than lung adenocarcinoma. Squamous carcinomas (approximately 75%) more often had tumour-associated clones >0.5% than adenocarcinomas (around 33%).

Template was genomic DNA from frozen, unsorted single-cell suspensions. The sequence came from a human donor with non-small cell lung cancer. The material sequenced was lung tumor tissue. This chain links TRBV28 with TRBJ2-3; D uncertain. Here the CDR3 reads CASSLPDTDTQYF. CDR3 DNA: TGTGCCAGCAGTTTACCAGATACAGATACGCAGTATTTT.